This TCR beta chain stems from a study of T cells in Graves' hyperthyroidism and ophthalmopathy. Using RNA transcripts as the source, TCR beta CDR3 regions were amplified. HTBI primers drove first-round RT-PCR of the TCR CDR3. TCRdb ran MiXCR on the multiplex PCR reads and lists one entry per CDR3 protein. The top ten hold about 53% of the sample, which has approximately 490,000 distinct CDR3 sequences, approximately 23% seen once. The sample holds many counts of this clonotype. Lactation, pregnancy, other autoimmune disease or uncontrolled infection led to exclusion of patients. CDR1 and CDR2 (germline): MDHEN, SYDVKM. Trimming cost V 5 bases and J 8 bases; bases outside gene matches: 8. CDR3 length: 14 residues.

The receptor was isolated from a woman between 65 and 79 years old with Graves' ophthalmopathy. The J gene is TRBJ2-1, the V gene TRBV28, with 8 bases fitting TRBD2. Sequenced material: blood. The CDR3 region has the DNA TGTGCCAGCAGTCCCGGGACTAGATTTTATGAGCAGTTCTTC. Its protein product is CASSPGTRFYEQFF. Full variable domain (missing parts from reference TRBV28 and TRBJ2-1): DVKVTQSSRYLVKRTGEKVFLECVQDMDHENMFWYRQDPGLGLRLIYFSYDVKMKEKGDIPEGYSVSREKKERFSLILESASTNQTSMYLCASSPGTRFYEQFFGPGTRLTVL.